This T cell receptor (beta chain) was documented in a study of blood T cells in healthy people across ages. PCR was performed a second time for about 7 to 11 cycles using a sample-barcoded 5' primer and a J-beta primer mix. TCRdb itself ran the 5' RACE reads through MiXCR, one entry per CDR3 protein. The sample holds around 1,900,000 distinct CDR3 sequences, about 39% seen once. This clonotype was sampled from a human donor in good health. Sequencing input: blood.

CDR3 sequence reads: CASSQDSPYEQYF. CDR3 nucleotides: TGTGCCAGCAGCCAAGACTCCCCCTACGAGCAGTACTTC. The genes are TRBV3-1 and TRBJ2-4; D gene uncertain. The DNA end is a closer match to TRBJ2-7, so the J assignment may be wrong. There are 13 residues in the CDR3. Germline-derived CDR1 and CDR2 are LGHDT and YNNKEL (reference sequence).